Described below is a single T cell receptor (beta chain) sequence and its context. The CDR3 spans 14 residues. Deletions cut 5 bases from V and 0 bases from J, with 10 bases between. Germline CDR1 and CDR2: MNHEY and SMNVEV (reference sequence). As processed by the authors: How many nucleated cells were present was estimated from reference gene primer amplification. Here immunoSEQ multiplex PCR was the method, and the copy in TCRdb shows in-frame clones only, minus some. V, J and clone size reflect that table, while D and trimming were determined from the DNA. The sample carries 200,000 to 300,000 clones, approximately 90% recorded once. This sample is drawn from a study of blood T cell repertoires in COVID-19. Turning to the study itself: From the United States, Italy and Spain came samples of acute and convalescent COVID-19. PBMCs, B-cell-depleted T cells, or T cells provided the cDNA or gDNA that made up the material.

This chain uses TRBV27 with TRBJ1-2, with D perhaps matching TRBD1 (6 bases). The receptor's source is a young man with active or convalescent COVID-19. The sequencing input was peripheral blood. The DNA of the CDR3 is TGTGCCAGCAGTCCGGGACACTCTAACTATGGCTACACCTTC. It translates to CASSPGHSNYGYTF.